Each of the 12 T cell receptor beta chains below was sequenced from the same sample in a study of CD4+ T cells in melanoma. Sequencing was performed with immunoSEQ multiplex PCR; in TCRdb, only in-frame clones are kept and a portion is missing. The sample has some 150,000 clones; about nine tenths are singletons. The origin of the receptors is a human donor with melanoma.

The chain employs TRBV5-1 and TRBJ2-5; D assignment may be TRBD1 or TRBD2 (5 bases each). The CDR3 sequence is 13 residues long. The V gene lost 4 bases and the J gene lost 2 bases, with 9 bases spanning the gap. Germline CDR1 reads SGHRS; CDR2 reads YFSETQ. This chain's CDR3 is CASSRDLQETQYF. The CDR3 DNA sequence: TGCGCCAGCAGCAGGGACCTACAAGAGACCCAGTACTTC.

The chain employs TRBV10-1 and TRBJ1-2, with D possibly being TRBD1 (6 bases). This CDR3 contains 14 residues. Germline-derived CDR1 and CDR2 are WNHNN and SYGVQD (reference sequence). Trimming pared 6 bases from V and 4 bases from J, leaving 15 bases between. In nucleotides, the CDR3 is TGCGCCAGCAGCGCCACAGGGACGAGCTATGGCTACACCTTC. This encodes CASSATGTSYGYTF.

This clone has a single count. The gene calls are TRBV2 and TRBJ2-3, with 12 bases aligning to TRBD1. V was clipped by 5 bases and J by 7 bases; unmatched bases: 4. There are 14 residues in the CDR3. Germline loops: CDR1 SNHLY, CDR2 FYNNEI. The CDR3 loop is CASSKGQGANTQYF. The CDR3 DNA sequence: TGTGCCAGCAGTAAGGGACAGGGGGCAAATACGCAGTATTTT.

V gene TRBV7-2 combines with J gene TRBJ1-4; 7 bases map to TRBD1. V shed 4 bases, J shed 2 bases, and the junction held 16 bases outside the gene matches. This CDR3 is built from 19 residues. CDR1 and CDR2 (germline): SGHTA, FQGNSA. CDR3 DNA: TGTGCCAGCAGCTACTCCGGGACAGACTTTTTAACCACTAATGAAAAACTGTTTTTT. Its protein product is CASSYSGTDFLTTNEKLFF. Using reference TRBV7-2 and TRBJ1-4 for the parts outside the CDR3, the full variable domain is GAGVSQSPSNKVTEKGKDVELRCDPISGHTALYWYRQSLGQGLEFLIYFQGNSAPDKSGLPSDRFSAERTGGSVSTLTIQRTQQEDSAVYLCASSYSGTDFLTTNEKLFFGSGTQLSVL.

The chain employs TRBV7-3 and TRBJ2-2; the match to TRBD2 covers 11 bases. Germline-derived CDR1 and CDR2 are SGHTA and FQGTGA. V lost 3 bases and J lost 4; bases outside the gene matches: 4. The CDR3 runs to 16 residues. CDR3 bases: TGTGCCAGCAGCTTGGCTAGCGGGGGGTCCACCGGGGAGCTGTTTTTT. Amino acid sequence: CASSLASGGSTGELFF. The whole variable domain, filled in from reference TRBV7-3 and TRBJ2-2, reads GAGVSQTPSNKVTEKGKYVELRCDPISGHTALYWYRQSLGQGPEFLIYFQGTGAADDSGLPNDRFFAVRPEGSVSTLKIQRTERGDSAVYLCASSLASGGSTGELFFGEGSRLTVL.

This chain uses TRBV7-3 with TRBJ1-2; D call uncertain. Germline V gene lookup returns CDR1 SGHTA and CDR2 FQGTGA. This CDR3 spans 13 amino acids. V was pared by 0 bases and J by 3 bases, with 5 bases between. CDR3 amino acids: CASSLTGHYGYTF. The CDR3 DNA reads as TGTGCCAGCAGCTTAACTGGACACTATGGCTACACCTTC.

As DNA, the CDR3 is TGTGCCACCTTCCGGACAGGGAATATATCTTCTGGCTACACCTTC. Its translation is CATFRTGNISSGYTF. The V gene is TRBV19, the J gene TRBJ1-2, with 8 bases identical to TRBD1. V lost 10 bases and J lost 7; bases outside the gene matches: 17. The germline CDR1 and CDR2 sequences are LNHDA and SQIVND (reference sequence). The CDR3 has 15 amino acids.

V usage is TRBV5-1 and J usage is TRBJ1-1; 7 nucleotides agree with TRBD1. V dropped 4 bases and J dropped 1; count of bases not matched to a gene: 7. This CDR3 comprises 15 residues. CDR1 is SGHRS, CDR2 YFSETQ, per germline. Here the CDR3 reads CASSRGQRGNTEAFF. The CDR3 nucleotides are TGCGCCAGCAGCAGGGGACAGCGGGGGAACACTGAAGCTTTCTTT.

This rearrangement joins TRBV6-1 to TRBJ2-1; D unclear. Trimming left V 8 bases short and J 3 bases short, with 11 bases between. The CDR3 runs to 13 residues. Germline V lookup: CDR1 MNHNS, CDR2 SASEGT. CDR3 DNA: TGTGCCAGCCCCGGCGATTACTACAATGAGCAGTTCTTC. This gives the protein CASPGDYYNEQFF.

V usage is TRBV15 and J usage is TRBJ2-7, with D unresolved. With 3 bases removed from V and 0 bases from J, the gap between germline ends came to 12 bases. CDR3 length equals 15 residues. Germline V gene data show CDR1 as LNHNV and CDR2 as YYDKDF (reference sequence). The CDR3 DNA reads TGTGCCACCAGCAGGAGTGCGCGGAGCTCCTACGAGCAGTACTTC. Amino acid sequence: CATSRSARSSYEQYF.

This chain uses TRBV5-1 with TRBJ2-5; TRBD1 agrees at 12 bases. Germline loops: CDR1 SGHRS, CDR2 YFSETQ. V was clipped by 3 bases and J by 5 bases; unmatched bases: 2. This CDR3 region has 14 residues. The CDR3 here is CASSSGTGGETQYF. As DNA, the CDR3 is TGCGCCAGCAGCTCCGGGACAGGGGGCGAGACCCAGTACTTC.

The chain employs TRBV7-9 and TRBJ2-2, with 9 bases matching TRBD1. CDR3 length: 17 residues. Germline V gene lookup returns CDR1 SEHNR and CDR2 FQNEAQ (reference sequence). V shed 4 bases, J shed 2 bases, and the junction held 8 bases outside the gene matches. The CDR3: CASSSVAGQGNTGELFF. The DNA for the CDR3 is TGTGCCAGCAGCTCCGTGGCGGGACAGGGTAACACCGGGGAGCTGTTTTTT. Drawing the rest from reference TRBV7-9 and TRBJ2-2, the complete variable domain is DTGVSQNPRHKITKRGQNVTFRCDPISEHNRLYWYRQTLGQGPEFLTYFQNEAQLEKSRLLSDRFSAERPKGSFSTLEIQRTEQGDSAMYLCASSSVAGQGNTGELFFGEGSRLTVL.